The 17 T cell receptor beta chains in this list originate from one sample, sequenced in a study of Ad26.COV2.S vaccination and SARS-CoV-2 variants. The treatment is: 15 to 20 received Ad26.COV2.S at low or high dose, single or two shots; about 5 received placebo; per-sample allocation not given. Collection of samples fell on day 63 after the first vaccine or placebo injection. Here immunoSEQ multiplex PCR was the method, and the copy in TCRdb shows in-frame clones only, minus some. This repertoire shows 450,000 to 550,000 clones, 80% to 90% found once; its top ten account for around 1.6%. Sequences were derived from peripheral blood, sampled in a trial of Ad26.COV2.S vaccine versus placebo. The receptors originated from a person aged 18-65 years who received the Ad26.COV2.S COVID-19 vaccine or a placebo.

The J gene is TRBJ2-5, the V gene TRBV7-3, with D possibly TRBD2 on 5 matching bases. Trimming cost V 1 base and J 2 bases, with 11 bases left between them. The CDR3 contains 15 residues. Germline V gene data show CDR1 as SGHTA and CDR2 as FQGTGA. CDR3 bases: TGTGCCAGCAGCTTAAGTGGAGGTTCACAAGAGACCCAGTACTTC. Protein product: CASSLSGGSQETQYF. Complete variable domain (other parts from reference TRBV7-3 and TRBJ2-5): GAGVSQTPSNKVTEKGKYVELRCDPISGHTALYWYRQSLGQGPEFLIYFQGTGAADDSGLPNDRFFAVRPEGSVSTLKIQRTERGDSAVYLCASSLSGGSQETQYFGPGTRLLVL.

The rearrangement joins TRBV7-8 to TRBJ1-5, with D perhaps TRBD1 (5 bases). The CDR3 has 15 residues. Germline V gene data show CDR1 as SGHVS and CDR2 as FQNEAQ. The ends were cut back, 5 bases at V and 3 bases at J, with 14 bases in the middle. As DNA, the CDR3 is TGTGCCAGCAGCCGAGGACAAAACTCCAATCAGCCCCAGCATTTT. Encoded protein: CASSRGQNSNQPQHF.

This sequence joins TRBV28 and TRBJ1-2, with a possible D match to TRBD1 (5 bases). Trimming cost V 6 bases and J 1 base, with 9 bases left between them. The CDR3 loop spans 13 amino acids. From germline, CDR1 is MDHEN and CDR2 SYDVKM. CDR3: CASRRGGNYGYTF. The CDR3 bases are TGTGCCAGCAGACGTGGGGGTAACTATGGCTACACCTTC.

Here the CDR3 DNA reads TGTGCCAGCAGCCAAAAAAACCAAGAGACCCAGTACTTC. This gives the protein CASSQKNQETQYF. The chain uses TRBV7-9 and TRBJ2-5, with unresolved D. The germline gives CDR1 SEHNR, CDR2 FQNEAQ (reference sequence). Trimming stripped 5 bases from V and 0 bases from J, with 7 bases between. The length of the CDR3 is 13 residues.

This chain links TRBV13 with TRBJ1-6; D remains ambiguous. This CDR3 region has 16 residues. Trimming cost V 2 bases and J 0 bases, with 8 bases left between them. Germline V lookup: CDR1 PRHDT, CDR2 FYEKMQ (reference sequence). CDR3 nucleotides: TGTGCCAGCAGCTTACGCGGAATCTCCTATAATTCACCCCTCCACTTT. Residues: CASSLRGISYNSPLHF. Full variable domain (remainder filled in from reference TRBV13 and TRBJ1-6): AAGVIQSPRHLIKEKRETATLKCYPIPRHDTVYWYQQGPGQDPQFLISFYEKMQSDKGSIPDRFSAQQFSDYHSELNMSSLELGDSALYFCASSLRGISYNSPLHFGNGTRLTVT.

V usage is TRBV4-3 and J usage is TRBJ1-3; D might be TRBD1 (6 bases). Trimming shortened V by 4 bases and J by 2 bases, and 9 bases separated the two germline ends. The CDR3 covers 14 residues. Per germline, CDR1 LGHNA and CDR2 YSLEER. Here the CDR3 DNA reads TGCGCCAGCAGCCCAGAGGGGGCTGGAAACACCATATATTTT. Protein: CASSPEGAGNTIYF.

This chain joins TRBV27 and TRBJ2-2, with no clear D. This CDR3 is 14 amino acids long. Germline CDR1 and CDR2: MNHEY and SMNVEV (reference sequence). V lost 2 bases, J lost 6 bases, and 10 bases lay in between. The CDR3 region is CASSLPGFAGELFF. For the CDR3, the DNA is TGTGCCAGCAGTTTACCAGGTTTTGCCGGGGAGCTGTTTTTT.

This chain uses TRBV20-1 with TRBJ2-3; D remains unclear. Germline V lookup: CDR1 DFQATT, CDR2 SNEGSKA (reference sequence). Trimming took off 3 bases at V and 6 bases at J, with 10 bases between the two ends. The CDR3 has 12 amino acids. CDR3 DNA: TGCAGTGCTAGTCCAGCCAGGGATACGCAGTATTTT. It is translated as CSASPARDTQYF.

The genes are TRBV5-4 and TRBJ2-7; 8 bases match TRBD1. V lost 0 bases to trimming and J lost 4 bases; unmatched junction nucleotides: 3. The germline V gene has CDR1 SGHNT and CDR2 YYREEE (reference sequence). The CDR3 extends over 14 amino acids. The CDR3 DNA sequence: TGTGCCAGCAGCTTGGCCCAGGGGGCGTACGAGCAGTACTTC. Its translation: CASSLAQGAYEQYF. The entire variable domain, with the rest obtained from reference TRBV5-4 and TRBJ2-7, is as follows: ETGVTQSPTHLIKTRGQQVTLRCSSQSGHNTVSWYQQALGQGPQFIFQYYREEENGRGNFPPRFSGLQFPNYSSELNVNALELDDSALYLCASSLAQGAYEQYFGPGTRLTVT.

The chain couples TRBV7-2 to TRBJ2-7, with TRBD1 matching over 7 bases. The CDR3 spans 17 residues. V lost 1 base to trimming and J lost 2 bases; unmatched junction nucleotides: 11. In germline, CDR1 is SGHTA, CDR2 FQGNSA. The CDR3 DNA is TGTGCCAGCAGCTTAGTTGTTAGGCAGGGGGATGCCTACGAGCAGTACTTC. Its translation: CASSLVVRQGDAYEQYF.

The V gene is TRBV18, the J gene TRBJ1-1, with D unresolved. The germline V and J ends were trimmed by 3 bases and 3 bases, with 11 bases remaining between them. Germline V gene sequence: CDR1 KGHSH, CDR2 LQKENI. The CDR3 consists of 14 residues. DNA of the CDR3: TGTGCCAGCTCACCGCGGGGTATGGACACTGAAGCTTTCTTT. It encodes CASSPRGMDTEAFF.

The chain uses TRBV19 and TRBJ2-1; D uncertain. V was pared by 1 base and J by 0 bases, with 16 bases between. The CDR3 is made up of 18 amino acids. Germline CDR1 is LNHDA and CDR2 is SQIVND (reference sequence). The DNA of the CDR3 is TGTGCCAGTAGTATAGTTCCGGGTTGGCGGAGCTCCTACAATGAGCAGTTCTTC. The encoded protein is CASSIVPGWRSSYNEQFF.

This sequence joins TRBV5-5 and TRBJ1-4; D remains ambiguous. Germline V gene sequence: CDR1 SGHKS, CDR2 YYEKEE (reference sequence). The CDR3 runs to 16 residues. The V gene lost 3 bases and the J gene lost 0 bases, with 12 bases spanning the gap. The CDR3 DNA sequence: TGTGCCAGCAGCTCCTATAACGGTGCAACTAATGAAAAACTGTTTTTT. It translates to CASSSYNGATNEKLFF.

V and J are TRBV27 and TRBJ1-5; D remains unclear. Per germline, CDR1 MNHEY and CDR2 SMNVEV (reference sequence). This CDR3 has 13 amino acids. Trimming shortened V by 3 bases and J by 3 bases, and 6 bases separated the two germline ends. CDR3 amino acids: CASSLNYNQPQHF. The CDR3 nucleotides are TGTGCCAGCAGTTTGAATTACAATCAGCCCCAGCATTTT.

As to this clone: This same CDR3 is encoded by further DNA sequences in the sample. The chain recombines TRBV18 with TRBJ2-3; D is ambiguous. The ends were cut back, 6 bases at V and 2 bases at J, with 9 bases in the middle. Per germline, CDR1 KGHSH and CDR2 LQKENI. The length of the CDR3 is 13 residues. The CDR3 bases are TGTGCCAGCTCCCCCCCAGCCACAGATACGCAGTATTTT. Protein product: CASSPPATDTQYF.

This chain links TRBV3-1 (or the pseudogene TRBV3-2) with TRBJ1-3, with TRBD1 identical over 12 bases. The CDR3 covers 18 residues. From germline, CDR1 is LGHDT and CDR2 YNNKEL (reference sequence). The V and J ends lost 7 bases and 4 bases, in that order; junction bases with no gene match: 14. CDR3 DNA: TGTGCCAGCACCCCGAGGGACAGGGGGCGGTCGAAAGGAAACACCATATATTTT. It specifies CASTPRDRGRSKGNTIYF.

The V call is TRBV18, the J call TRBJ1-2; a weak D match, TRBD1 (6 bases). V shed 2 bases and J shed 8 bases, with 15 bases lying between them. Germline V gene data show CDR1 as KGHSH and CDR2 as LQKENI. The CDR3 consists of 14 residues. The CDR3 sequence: CASSPTPTGGGYTF. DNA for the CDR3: TGTGCCAGCTCACCAACACCGACGGGGGGCGGCTACACCTTC.